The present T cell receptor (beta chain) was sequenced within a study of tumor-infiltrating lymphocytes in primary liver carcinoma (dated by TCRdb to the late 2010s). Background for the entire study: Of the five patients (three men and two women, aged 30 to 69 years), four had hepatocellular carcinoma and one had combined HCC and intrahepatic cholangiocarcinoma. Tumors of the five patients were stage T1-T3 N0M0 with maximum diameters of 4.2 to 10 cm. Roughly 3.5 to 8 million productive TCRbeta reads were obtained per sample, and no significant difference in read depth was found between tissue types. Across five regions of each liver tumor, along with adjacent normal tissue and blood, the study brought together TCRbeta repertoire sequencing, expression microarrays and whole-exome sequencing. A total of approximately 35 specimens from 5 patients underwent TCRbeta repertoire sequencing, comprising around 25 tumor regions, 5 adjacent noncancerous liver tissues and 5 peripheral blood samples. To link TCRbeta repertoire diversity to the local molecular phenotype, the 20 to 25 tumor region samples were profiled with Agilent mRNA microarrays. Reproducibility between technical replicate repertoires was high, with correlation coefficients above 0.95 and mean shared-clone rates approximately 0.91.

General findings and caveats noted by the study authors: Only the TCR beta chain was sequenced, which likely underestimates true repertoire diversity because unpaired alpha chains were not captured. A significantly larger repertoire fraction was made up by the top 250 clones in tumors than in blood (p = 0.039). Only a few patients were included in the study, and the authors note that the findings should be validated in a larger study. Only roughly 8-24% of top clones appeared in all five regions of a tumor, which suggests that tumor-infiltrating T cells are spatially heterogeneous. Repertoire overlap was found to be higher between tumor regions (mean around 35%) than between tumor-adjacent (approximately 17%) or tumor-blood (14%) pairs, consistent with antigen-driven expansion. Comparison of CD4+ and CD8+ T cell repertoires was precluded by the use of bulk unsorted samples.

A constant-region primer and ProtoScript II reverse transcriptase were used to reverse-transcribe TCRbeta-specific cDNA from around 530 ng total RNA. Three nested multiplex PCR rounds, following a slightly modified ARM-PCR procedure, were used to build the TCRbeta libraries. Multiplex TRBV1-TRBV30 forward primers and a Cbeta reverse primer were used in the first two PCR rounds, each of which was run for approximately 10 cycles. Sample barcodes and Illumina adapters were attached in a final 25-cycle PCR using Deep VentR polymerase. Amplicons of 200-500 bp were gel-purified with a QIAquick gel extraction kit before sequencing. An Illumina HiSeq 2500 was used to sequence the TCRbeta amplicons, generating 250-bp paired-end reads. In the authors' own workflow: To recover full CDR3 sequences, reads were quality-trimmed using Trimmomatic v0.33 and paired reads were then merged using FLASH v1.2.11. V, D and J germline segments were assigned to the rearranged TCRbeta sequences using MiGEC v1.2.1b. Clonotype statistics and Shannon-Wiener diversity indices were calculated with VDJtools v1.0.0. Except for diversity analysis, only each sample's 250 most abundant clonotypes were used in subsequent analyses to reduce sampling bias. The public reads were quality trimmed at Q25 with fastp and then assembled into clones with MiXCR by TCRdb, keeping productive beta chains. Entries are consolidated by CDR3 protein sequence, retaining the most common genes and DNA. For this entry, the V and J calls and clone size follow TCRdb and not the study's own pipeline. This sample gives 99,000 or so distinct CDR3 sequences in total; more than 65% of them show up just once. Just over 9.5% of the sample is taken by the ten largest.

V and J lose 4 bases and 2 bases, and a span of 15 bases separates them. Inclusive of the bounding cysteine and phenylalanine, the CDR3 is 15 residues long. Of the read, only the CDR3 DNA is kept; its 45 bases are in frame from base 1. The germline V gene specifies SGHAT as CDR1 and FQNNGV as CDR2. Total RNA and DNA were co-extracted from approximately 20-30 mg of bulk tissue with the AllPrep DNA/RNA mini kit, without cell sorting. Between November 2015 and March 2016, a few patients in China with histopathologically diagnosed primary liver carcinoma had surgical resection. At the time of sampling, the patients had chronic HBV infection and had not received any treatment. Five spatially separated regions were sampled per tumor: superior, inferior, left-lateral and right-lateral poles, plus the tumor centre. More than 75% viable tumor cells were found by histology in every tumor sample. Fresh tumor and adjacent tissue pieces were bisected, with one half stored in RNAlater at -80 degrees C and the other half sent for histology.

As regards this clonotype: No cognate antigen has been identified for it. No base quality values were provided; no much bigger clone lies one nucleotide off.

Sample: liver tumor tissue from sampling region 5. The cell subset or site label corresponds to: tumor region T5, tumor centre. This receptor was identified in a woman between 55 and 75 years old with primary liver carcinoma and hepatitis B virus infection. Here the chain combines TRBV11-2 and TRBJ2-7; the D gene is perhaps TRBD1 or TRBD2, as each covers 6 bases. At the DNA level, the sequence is TGTGCCAGCAGCTCGAGGGGGGTTAAACCCTACGAGCAGTACTTC. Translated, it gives CASSSRGVKPYEQYF.